Listed here are 22 T cell receptor beta chains from one sample, sequenced in a study of cytomegalovirus exposure and HLA in healthy donors (dated by TCRdb to about 2017). The library relied on the immunoSEQ multiplex PCR assay. The multiplex PCR relied on a mix of 60 forward primers for TCR Vbeta segments and 13 reverse primers for TCR Jbeta segments. TCRdb stores this immuneACCESS table with in-frame sequences only. Part of the clones is absent; in the studies checked, under half of the shortfall reflects unresolved V genes, and no reason is known for the rest. The sample yields 90,000 to 100,000 clones; roughly 70% were counted once. The top ten hold under 2% of the sample. Sample: PBMCs. These receptors were taken from a male donor in good health and CMV-seronegative.

This clone was seen more than once but under ten times. The V gene is TRBV5-1, the J gene TRBJ2-1, with a tentative D call TRBD2 (5 bases). Germline V gives CDR1 SGHRS, CDR2 YFSETQ. The CDR3 is made up of 16 amino acids. V lost 4 bases and J 8 bases, leaving 22 bases between the germline ends. CDR3 in amino acids: CASSNGRESVQDEQFF. CDR3 DNA: TGCGCCAGCAGCAACGGAAGGGAGTCAGTTCAGGATGAGCAGTTCTTC.

This chain uses TRBV28 with TRBJ2-2; no clear D gene. Per the germline V gene, CDR1 is MDHEN and CDR2 is SYDVKM. The CDR3 covers 14 residues. Trimming removed 7 bases at V and 4 bases at J, with 13 bases between. The CDR3 DNA sequence: TGTGCCAGCATTCCTCTTGGGCTCACCGGGGAGCTGTTTTTT. Translation: CASIPLGLTGELFF.

The rearrangement uses TRBV6-1 and TRBJ2-7, with TRBD1 as a possible D gene (5 bases). Per the germline V gene, CDR1 is MNHNS and CDR2 is SASEGT. Trimming took 4 bases from V and 3 from J, leaving 16 bases between them. The CDR3 runs to 15 residues. CDR3 protein: CASSAPTVVIYEQYF. Written as DNA, the CDR3 is TGTGCCAGCAGTGCGCCGACAGTGGTGATCTACGAGCAGTACTTC.

This clone appeared once. This chain links TRBV6-1 with TRBJ2-5, with 9 bases lining up with TRBD1. The end of the DNA is better explained by TRBJ2-7, so the J call may be wrong. CDR1 is MNHNS, CDR2 SASEGT, per germline. The CDR3 is 14 residues long. CDR3 amino acids: CASERGTGSYEQYF. CDR3 bases: TGTGCCTCCGAAAGAGGGACAGGGAGCTACGAGCAGTACTTC.

The chain carries TRBV7-9 and TRBJ2-1; 9 nucleotides agree with TRBD2. Germline CDR1 is SEHNR and CDR2 is FQNEAQ (reference sequence). V gave up 3 bases and J gave up 0 bases; unmatched junction bases: 3. The length of the CDR3 is 16 residues. The CDR3 region has the DNA TGTGCCAGCAGCTTCAATAGCGGGAGCTCCTACAATGAGCAGTTCTTC. Encoded protein: CASSFNSGSSYNEQFF.

On this clone itself: Other nucleotide sequences from this sample produce the same CDR3. The V gene is TRBV5-4, the J gene TRBJ2-1, with 11 bases identical to TRBD2. CDR1 and CDR2 (germline): SGHNT, YYREEE (reference sequence). J lost 4 bases, V lost 8 bases, and 5 bases had no gene match. CDR3 length equals 14 residues. Written as DNA, the CDR3 is TGTGCCAGTTCTACTAGCGGGAGTTACAATGAGCAGTTCTTC. Protein: CASSTSGSYNEQFF. Full variable domain (outside the CDR3, taken from reference TRBV5-4 and TRBJ2-1): ETGVTQSPTHLIKTRGQQVTLRCSSQSGHNTVSWYQQALGQGPQFIFQYYREEENGRGNFPPRFSGLQFPNYSSELNVNALELDDSALYLCASSTSGSYNEQFFGPGTRLTVL.

This clone has a single count. The chain employs TRBV27 and TRBJ1-2; possible D gene TRBD1, 5 bases. Germline loops: CDR1 MNHEY, CDR2 SMNVEV (reference sequence). V lost 6 bases and J 8 bases, leaving 16 bases between the germline ends. The CDR3 is 13 residues long. Here the CDR3 reads CASSLPGGWGYTF. The DNA of the CDR3 is TGTGCCAGCAGCCTCCCTGGGGGGTGGGGCTACACCTTC.

The V and J genes are TRBV7-9 and TRBJ2-5, with 11 bases lining up with TRBD1. This CDR3 is built from 16 residues. With 3 bases clipped from V and 4 bases from J, the junction kept 7 bases outside the gene matches. CDR1 is SEHNR and CDR2 is FQNEAQ in the germline V gene (reference sequence). For the CDR3, the DNA is TGTGCCAGCAGCTTCAGCGGACAGGGGGCAGGAGAGACCCAGTACTTC. This translates into CASSFSGQGAGETQYF. The complete variable domain, with remaining parts taken from reference TRBV7-9 and TRBJ2-5, reads DTGVSQNPRHKITKRGQNVTFRCDPISEHNRLYWYRQTLGQGPEFLTYFQNEAQLEKSRLLSDRFSAERPKGSFSTLEIQRTEQGDSAMYLCASSFSGQGAGETQYFGPGTRLLVL.

The J gene is TRBJ2-7, the V gene TRBV6-5; D may be TRBD1 (5 bases). CDR3 length: 14 residues. Germline CDR1 and CDR2: MNHEY and SVGAGI. V lost 8 bases to trimming and J lost 0 bases, with 14 bases between them. CDR3 bases: TGTGCCAGCGGGAAGACAGCCCTCTCCTACGAGCAGTACTTC. Protein product: CASGKTALSYEQYF.

This chain connects TRBV6-6 to TRBJ1-2, with D perhaps matching TRBD1 (6 bases). V dropped 6 bases and J dropped 1 base, with 9 bases sitting between them. There are 13 residues in the CDR3. Germline CDR1 and CDR2: MNHNY and SVGAGI (reference sequence). CDR3 region: CASRGQYNYGYTF. CDR3 nucleotides: TGTGCCAGCAGGGGACAATATAACTATGGCTACACCTTC.

The chain is built from TRBV19 and TRBJ1-5; D not resolved. The V end was cut by 3 bases, the J end by 2 bases, with 8 bases between. CDR3 length: 14 residues. Germline V lookup: CDR1 LNHDA, CDR2 SQIVND (reference sequence). DNA for the CDR3: TGTGCCAGTAGTATTCGAGAAGGCAATCAGCCCCAGCATTTT. Amino acids: CASSIREGNQPQHF.

This sequence joins TRBV30 and TRBJ1-3, with D unresolved. Deletions cut 1 base from V and 0 bases from J, with 10 bases between. The V gene's germline CDR1 is GTSNPN and CDR2 SVGIG (reference sequence). This CDR3 region has 15 residues. CDR3 sequence: CAWSGGAFSGNTIYF. The CDR3 coding sequence is TGTGCCTGGAGTGGAGGAGCCTTCTCTGGAAACACCATATATTTT.

The gene calls are TRBV13 and TRBJ1-1; D might be TRBD1 (5 bases). CDR3 length: 18 residues. V shed 2 bases and J shed 1 base, with 20 bases lying between them. Looked up from germline, CDR1 is PRHDT and CDR2 is FYEKMQ (reference sequence). CDR3 loop: CASSLTGGTARTNTEAFF. The CDR3 DNA is TGTGCCAGCAGCTTAACCGGGGGGACCGCCAGAACGAACACTGAAGCTTTCTTT.

V is TRBV5-1 and J is TRBJ2-2, with D unclear. CDR1 is SGHRS, CDR2 YFSETQ, per germline. The germline V and J ends were trimmed by 0 bases and 0 bases, with 6 bases remaining between them. CDR3 size: 15 residues. This chain's CDR3 is CASSLVPANTGELFF. In DNA, the CDR3 is TGCGCCAGCAGCTTGGTTCCGGCGAACACCGGGGAGCTGTTTTTT.

The chain employs TRBV5-4 and TRBJ2-1; TRBD1 matches 7 bases. The length of the CDR3 is 15 residues. The ends lost 4 bases at V and 7 bases at J; junction bases unmatched: 11. CDR1 and CDR2 (germline): SGHNT, YYREEE (reference sequence). CDR3: CASSQDRSEWNEQFF. The CDR3 region has the DNA TGTGCCAGCAGCCAGGACAGGTCGGAATGGAATGAGCAGTTCTTC.

This clone has only a few counts. In nucleotides, the CDR3 is TGTGCCAGCAGTGAAGAAGCCGGGACAGGTATCGGCTACACCTTC. It is translated as CASSEEAGTGIGYTF. The rearrangement uses TRBV6-1 and TRBJ1-2; 8 bases match TRBD1. The germline V gene has CDR1 MNHNS and CDR2 SASEGT. Unmatched junction bases numbered 9, after V lost 1 base and J lost 8 bases. This CDR3 contains 15 residues.

As DNA, the CDR3 is TGTGCCAGCAAAGGCGGCAGGGGGCCTTGGCAGCCCCAGCATTTT. This translates into CASKGGRGPWQPQHF. This chain uses TRBV27 with TRBJ1-5; 8 bases agree with TRBD1. The V segment lost 7 bases and the J segment 7 bases; nucleotides outside the gene matches: 12. CDR3 length: 15 residues. The germline gives CDR1 MNHEY, CDR2 SMNVEV (reference sequence).

The chain is built from TRBV30 and TRBJ2-7; no definite D call. Germline V CDR1 and CDR2: GTSNPN, SVGIG (reference sequence). This CDR3 contains 11 residues. Trimming removed 0 bases at V and 7 bases at J, with 7 bases between. This chain's CDR3 is CAWSVRREQYF. The CDR3 DNA sequence: TGTGCCTGGAGTGTACGGCGGGAGCAGTACTTC.

There are a few counts of this clone. This chain uses TRBV12-5 with TRBJ2-7; a weak D match, TRBD1 (6 bases). V was shortened by 10 bases and J by 4 bases, with 14 bases between the two germline ends. From germline, CDR1 is LGHNT and CDR2 FRNRAP. CDR3 length: 12 residues. The CDR3 DNA sequence: TGTGCTAACATGGACAGAGATTACGAGCAGTACTTC. Its translation: CANMDRDYEQYF. Together with reference TRBV12-5 and TRBJ2-7, the CDR3 gives the full variable domain: DARVTQTPRHKVTEMGQEVTMRCQPILGHNTVFWYRQTMMQGLELLAYFRNRAPLDDSGMPKDRFSAEMPDATLATLKIQPSEPRDSAVYFCANMDRDYEQYFGPGTRLTVT.

The V and J genes are TRBV10-3 and TRBJ2-3; D possibly corresponds to TRBD1 (5 bases). Germline V gene lookup returns CDR1 ENHRY and CDR2 SYGVKD. The CDR3 covers 13 residues. Trimming took off 7 bases at V and 3 bases at J, with 11 bases between the two ends. The CDR3 DNA follows: TGTGCCATCAAAACAGGTTCGACAGATACGCAGTATTTT. It is translated as CAIKTGSTDTQYF.

The rearrangement joins TRBV27 to TRBJ1-4; possibly TRBD1 for D (6 bases). Germline V gives CDR1 MNHEY, CDR2 SMNVEV (reference sequence). V was cut by 6 bases and J by 6 bases, with 17 bases left in between. The CDR3 contains 15 residues. The CDR3 region has the DNA TGTGCCAGCAGCCTACTCAGGGGATGGGATGAAAAACTGTTTTTT. It encodes CASSLLRGWDEKLFF.

The chain employs TRBV2 and TRBJ2-3; 11 positions agree with TRBD2. The germline gives CDR1 SNHLY, CDR2 FYNNEI. V shed 4 bases, J shed 7 bases, and the junction held 10 bases outside the gene matches. There are 16 residues in the CDR3. The CDR3 region is CASSGKTSGIAHTQYF. The CDR3 DNA is TGTGCCAGCAGTGGGAAGACTAGCGGGATTGCTCATACGCAGTATTTT.